This entry features one T cell receptor beta chain sequence. The data originate from a study of cytomegalovirus exposure and HLA in healthy donors. The PCR contained 60 Vbeta and 13 Jbeta primers. TCRdb's copy holds only in-frame clones and misses some; the assay was immunoSEQ multiplex PCR. This sample has about 160,000 clones, with approximately 84% found just once. Germline V gives CDR1 SGHNT, CDR2 YYREEE (reference sequence). V was pared by 9 bases and J by 1 base, with 16 bases between. The CDR3 loop spans 14 amino acids. The receptor was isolated from a man aged 25-40 years in good health and CMV-seronegative. Sequenced input: PBMCs. The chain links TRBV5-4 to TRBJ2-5; D may be TRBD2 (6 bases). In DNA, the CDR3 is TGTGCCACCGCCCCTGGAGGGCCCCAAGAGACCCAGTACTTC. This encodes CATAPGGPQETQYF.